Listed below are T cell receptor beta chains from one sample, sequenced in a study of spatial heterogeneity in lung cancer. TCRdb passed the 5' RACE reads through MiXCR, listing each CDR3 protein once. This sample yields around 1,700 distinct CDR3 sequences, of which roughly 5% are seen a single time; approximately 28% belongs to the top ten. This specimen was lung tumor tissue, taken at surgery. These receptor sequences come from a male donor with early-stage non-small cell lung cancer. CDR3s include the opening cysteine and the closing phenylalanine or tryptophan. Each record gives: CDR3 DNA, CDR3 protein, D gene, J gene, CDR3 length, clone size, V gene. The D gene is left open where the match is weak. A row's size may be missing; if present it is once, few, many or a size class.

DNA: TGTGCCACCAGCAAGAAGGACACCTACAATGAGCAGTTCTTC
CDR3: CATSKKDTYNEQFF
D: .
J: TRBJ2-1
length: 14
size: medium-sized
V: TRBV15

DNA: TGCGCCAGCAGCCGTGGCGGATTCCTCGCGAACACCGGGGAGCTGTTTTTT
CDR3: CASSRGGFLANTGELFF
D: .
J: TRBJ2-2
length: 17
size: large
V: TRBV4-3

DNA: TGTGCCAGCAGCTCTGAGTCCGGGACAGTTATCTACGGGCAGTACTTC
CDR3: CASSSESGTVIYGQYF
D: TRBD1
J: TRBJ2-7
length: 16
size: .
V: TRBV11-2

DNA: TGCGCCAGCAGCTTGGACGGTCATAGCAATCAGCCCCAGCATTTT
CDR3: CASSLDGHSNQPQHF
D: .
J: TRBJ1-5
length: 15
size: medium-sized
V: TRBV5-1

DNA: TGTGCCAGCAGCTTAGTCGAAGAGACCCAGTACTTC
CDR3: CASSLVEETQYF
D: .
J: TRBJ2-5
length: 12
size: medium-sized
V: TRBV7-6

DNA: TGTGCCAGCAGCAACGACCGGGTAGGGTCCTACGAGCAGTACTTC
CDR3: CASSNDRVGSYEQYF
D: .
J: TRBJ2-7
length: 15
size: medium-sized
V: TRBV6-5

DNA: TGTGCCAGCAGTTTTCAGGGAGGGACCCTAGGTTCACCCCTCCACTTT
CDR3: CASSFQGGTLGSPLHF
D: .
J: TRBJ1-6
length: 16
size: many
V: TRBV12-3/TRBV12-4

DNA: TGTGCCAGCAGCCCCCGGACTAGCGGGGGGATTGAGCAGTTCTTC
CDR3: CASSPRTSGGIEQFF
D: TRBD2
J: TRBJ2-1
length: 15
size: medium-sized
V: TRBV7-2

DNA: TGTGCCAGCAGTTTGTGGGGAGAGGAAGAGACCCAGTACTTC
CDR3: CASSLWGEEETQYF
D: .
J: TRBJ2-5
length: 14
size: medium-sized
V: TRBV12-3/TRBV12-4

DNA: TGCAGTGCTAGAAGGCCGACTAGCGGACTCTACGAGCAGTACTTC
CDR3: CSARRPTSGLYEQYF
D: TRBD2
J: TRBJ2-7
length: 15
size: many
V: TRBV20-1

DNA: TGTGCCAGCAGCCCGAGACTAGCGGGAAGCACAGATACGCAGTATTTT
CDR3: CASSPRLAGSTDTQYF
D: TRBD2
J: TRBJ2-3
length: 16
size: many
V: TRBV9

DNA: TGTGCCAGCAGCGTAGACCCGAACAGAGCCTACGAGCAGTACTTC
CDR3: CASSVDPNRAYEQYF
D: .
J: TRBJ2-7
length: 15
size: .
V: TRBV9

DNA: TGTGCCAGCGGACTAGCGGGGGTTTCCTACAATGAGCAGTTCTTC
CDR3: CASGLAGVSYNEQFF
D: TRBD2
J: TRBJ2-1
length: 15
size: medium-sized
V: TRBV7-2

DNA: TGTGCCAGCAGTTTATCCGGGAGGGCGGGCGAGCAGTACTTC
CDR3: CASSLSGRAGEQYF
D: TRBD2
J: TRBJ2-7
length: 14
size: medium-sized
V: TRBV28

DNA: TGTGCCAGCAGTTACAGGGCGATTTCACCCCTCCACTTT
CDR3: CASSYRAISPLHF
D: .
J: TRBJ1-6
length: 13
size: few
V: TRBV6-2/TRBV6-3

DNA: TGCAGTGCCAAAACCAGGGCCGACCAAGAGACCCAGTACTTC
CDR3: CSAKTRADQETQYF
D: .
J: TRBJ2-5
length: 14
size: large
V: TRBV20-1

DNA: TGTGCCAGCAGCTTAGGCTTCGCAGGTTACGAGCAGTACTTC
CDR3: CASSLGFAGYEQYF
D: .
J: TRBJ2-7
length: 14
size: medium-sized
V: TRBV7-2

DNA: TGCAGTGCTAGAGTTGCGGGGGGCCGCTCCTACAATGAGCAGTTCTTC
CDR3: CSARVAGGRSYNEQFF
D: TRBD2
J: TRBJ2-1
length: 16
size: .
V: TRBV20-1

DNA: TGTGCCAGCAGCCCTTTAAGGGGCGAGGCCGACACTGAAGCTTTCTTT
CDR3: CASSPLRGEADTEAFF
D: .
J: TRBJ1-1
length: 16
size: medium-sized
V: TRBV7-6

DNA: TGCAGCGTTGCGAGAAGGGTGCCAGATACGCAGTATTTT
CDR3: CSVARRVPDTQYF
D: .
J: TRBJ2-3
length: 13
size: medium-sized
V: TRBV29-1

DNA: TGTGCCAGCAGCCGTGAGACTAGAAAAGTCTACAATGAGCAGTTCTTC
CDR3: CASSRETRKVYNEQFF
D: .
J: TRBJ2-1
length: 16
size: many
V: TRBV3-1

DNA: TGTGCCAGCAGCGTAGCTAGCGGGAGGGCTAATGAGCAGTTCTTC
CDR3: CASSVASGRANEQFF
D: TRBD2
J: TRBJ2-1
length: 15
size: few
V: TRBV9

DNA: TGCGCCAGCAGCCAAGACGCCAGGGCCGACTATCTAGCCAAAAACATTCAGTACTTC
CDR3: CASSQDARADYLAKNIQYF
D: .
J: TRBJ2-4
length: 19
size: medium-sized
V: TRBV4-1

DNA: TGTGCCAGCAGTTACTCCCCAGTGATGAGCACCGGGGAGCTGTTTTTT
CDR3: CASSYSPVMSTGELFF
D: .
J: TRBJ2-2
length: 16
size: medium-sized
V: TRBV6-2/TRBV6-3